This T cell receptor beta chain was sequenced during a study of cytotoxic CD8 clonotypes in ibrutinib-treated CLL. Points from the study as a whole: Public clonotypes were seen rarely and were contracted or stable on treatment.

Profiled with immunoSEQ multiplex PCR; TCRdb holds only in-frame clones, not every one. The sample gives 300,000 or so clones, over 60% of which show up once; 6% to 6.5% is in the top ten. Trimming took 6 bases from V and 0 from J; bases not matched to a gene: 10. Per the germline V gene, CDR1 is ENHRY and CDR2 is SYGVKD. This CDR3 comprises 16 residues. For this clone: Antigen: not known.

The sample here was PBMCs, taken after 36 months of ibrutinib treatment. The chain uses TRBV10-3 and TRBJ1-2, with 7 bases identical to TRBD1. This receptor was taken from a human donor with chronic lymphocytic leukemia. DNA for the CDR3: TGTGCCATCAGGGGACAGTCCGAGGGAGCTAACTATGGCTACACCTTC. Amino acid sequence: CAIRGQSEGANYGYTF.